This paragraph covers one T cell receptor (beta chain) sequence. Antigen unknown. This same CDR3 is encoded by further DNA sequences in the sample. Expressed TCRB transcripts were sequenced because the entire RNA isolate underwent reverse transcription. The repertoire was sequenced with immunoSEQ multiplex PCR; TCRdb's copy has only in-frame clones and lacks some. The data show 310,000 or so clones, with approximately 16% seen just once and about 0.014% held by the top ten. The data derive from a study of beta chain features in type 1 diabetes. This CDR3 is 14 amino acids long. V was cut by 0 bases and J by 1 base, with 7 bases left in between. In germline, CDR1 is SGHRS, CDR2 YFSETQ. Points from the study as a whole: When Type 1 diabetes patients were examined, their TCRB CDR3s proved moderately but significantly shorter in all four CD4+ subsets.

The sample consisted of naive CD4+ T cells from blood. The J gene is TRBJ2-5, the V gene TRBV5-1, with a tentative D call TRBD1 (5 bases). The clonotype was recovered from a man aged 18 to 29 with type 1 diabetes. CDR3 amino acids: CASSLGGFQETQYF. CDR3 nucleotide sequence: TGCGCCAGCAGCTTGGGGGGCTTCCAAGAGACCCAGTACTTC. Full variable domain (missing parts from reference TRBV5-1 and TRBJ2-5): KAGVTQTPRYLIKTRGQQVTLSCSPISGHRSVSWYQQTPGQGLQFLFEYFSETQRNKGNFPGRFSGRQFSNSRSEMNVSTLELGDSALYLCASSLGGFQETQYFGPGTRLLVL.